This is a list of T cell receptor beta chains from one sample in a study of blood T cell repertoires in COVID-19. The protocol was immunoSEQ multiplex PCR, while the TCRdb copy is restricted to in-frame clones and leaves out a portion. Among some 190,000 clones, about 85% were seen once, and the ten largest hold around 24%. The specimen sequenced was PBMCs or T cells enriched from blood (not recorded which). Receptors originate from a woman aged 35 to 49 in a cohort exposed to, infected with or recovered from COVID-19 (not recorded which). Both conserved end residues are part of each CDR3. Fields, in order: J gene, clone size, D gene, V gene, CDR3 protein, CDR3 DNA. D genes are given only for firm matches. Rows may omit the clone size; those that give it use once, few, many or a size class.

j_gene: TRBJ1-1; abundance: NA; d_gene: TRBD1; v_gene: TRBV5-1; CDR3aa: CASSGIQGAMLGTEAFF; CDR3nt: TGCGCCAGCAGCGGAATACAGGGGGCTATGCTTGGCACTGAAGCTTTCTTT
j_gene: TRBJ2-5; abundance: NA; d_gene: TRBD2; v_gene: TRBV7-9; CDR3aa: CASSWGLVRETQYF; CDR3nt: TGTGCCAGCAGCTGGGGACTAGTAAGGGAGACCCAGTACTTC
j_gene: TRBJ1-2; abundance: NA; d_gene: NA; v_gene: TRBV11-2; CDR3aa: CASSLEFGGNYGYTF; CDR3nt: TGTGCCAGCAGCTTAGAATTCGGCGGTAACTATGGCTACACCTTC
j_gene: TRBJ2-3; abundance: NA; d_gene: NA; v_gene: TRBV15; CDR3aa: CATSRGQSTDTQYF; CDR3nt: TGTGCCACCAGCAGAGGGCAGAGCACAGATACGCAGTATTTT
j_gene: TRBJ2-5; abundance: NA; d_gene: NA; v_gene: TRBV5-4; CDR3aa: CASSLGRGPPQETQYF; CDR3nt: TGTGCCAGCAGCTTGGGGCGGGGGCCCCCACAAGAGACCCAGTACTTC
j_gene: TRBJ1-1; abundance: NA; d_gene: NA; v_gene: TRBV19; CDR3aa: CASSIVAGDMNTEAFF; CDR3nt: TGTGCCAGTAGTATAGTGGCAGGGGACATGAACACTGAAGCTTTCTTT
j_gene: TRBJ1-2; abundance: NA; d_gene: NA; v_gene: TRBV7-6; CDR3aa: CASSLKAGIDGYTF; CDR3nt: TGTGCCAGCAGCTTAAAGGCAGGGATTGATGGCTACACCTTC
j_gene: TRBJ1-1; abundance: NA; d_gene: TRBD1; v_gene: TRBV6-5; CDR3aa: CASSLEGQGVGTEAFF; CDR3nt: TGTGCCAGCAGTTTAGAGGGACAGGGGGTCGGCACTGAAGCTTTCTTT
j_gene: TRBJ1-3; abundance: NA; d_gene: NA; v_gene: TRBV11-2; CDR3aa: CASSSGADSIGNTIYF; CDR3nt: TGTGCCAGCAGCTCCGGAGCTGACTCTATTGGAAACACCATATATTTT
j_gene: TRBJ2-5; abundance: NA; d_gene: NA; v_gene: TRBV7-5; CDR3aa: CVRSLNRVIVETQYF; CDR3nt: TGTGTCAGAAGCTTAAACAGGGTTATAGTAGAGACCCAGTACTTC
j_gene: TRBJ1-2; abundance: NA; d_gene: NA; v_gene: TRBV5-5; CDR3aa: CASGRENYGYTF; CDR3nt: TGTGCCAGCGGGCGGGAAAACTATGGCTACACCTTC
j_gene: TRBJ2-1; abundance: NA; d_gene: NA; v_gene: TRBV3-1/TRBV3-2; CDR3aa: CASSGSGYNEQFF; CDR3nt: TGTGCCAGCAGCGGGTCAGGGTACAATGAGCAGTTCTTC
j_gene: TRBJ2-1; abundance: NA; d_gene: NA; v_gene: TRBV27; CDR3aa: CASSLRGSSYNEQFF; CDR3nt: TGTGCCAGCAGTTTACGGGGGAGCTCCTACAATGAGCAGTTCTTC
j_gene: TRBJ2-1; abundance: NA; d_gene: NA; v_gene: TRBV27; CDR3aa: CASSSPPREQFF; CDR3nt: TGTGCCAGCAGTTCTCCCCCTAGGGAGCAGTTCTTC
j_gene: TRBJ2-2; abundance: NA; d_gene: NA; v_gene: TRBV5-1; CDR3aa: CASSPLLGSGPPDGELFF; CDR3nt: TGCGCCAGCAGCCCGCTCCTAGGTAGCGGTCCTCCCGACGGGGAGCTGTTTTTT
j_gene: TRBJ2-5; abundance: few; d_gene: TRBD2; v_gene: TRBV6-5; CDR3aa: CASSTGLAGGETQYF; CDR3nt: TGTGCCAGCAGCACGGGACTAGCGGGGGGTGAGACCCAGTACTTC
j_gene: TRBJ1-1; abundance: NA; d_gene: NA; v_gene: TRBV6-2/TRBV6-3; CDR3aa: CASSYSELPDTEAFF; CDR3nt: TGTGCCAGCAGTTACTCTGAATTACCGGACACTGAAGCTTTCTTT
j_gene: TRBJ2-3; abundance: NA; d_gene: NA; v_gene: TRBV30; CDR3aa: CARNRVAGTDTQYF; CDR3nt: TGTGCCAGAAATAGGGTCGCAGGGACAGATACGCAGTATTTT
j_gene: TRBJ1-1; abundance: few; d_gene: NA; v_gene: TRBV5-4; CDR3aa: CASSYQQAEAFF; CDR3nt: TGTGCCAGCAGTTACCAACAGGCTGAAGCTTTCTTT
j_gene: TRBJ2-7; abundance: NA; d_gene: TRBD2; v_gene: TRBV7-2; CDR3aa: CASSLAMGLAGEKSYEQYF; CDR3nt: TGTGCCAGCAGCTTAGCAATGGGACTAGCGGGAGAGAAGTCCTACGAGCAGTACTTC
j_gene: TRBJ2-7; abundance: NA; d_gene: NA; v_gene: TRBV30; CDR3aa: CAWSATYEQYF; CDR3nt: TGTGCCTGGAGTGCCACCTACGAGCAGTACTTC
j_gene: TRBJ2-2; abundance: NA; d_gene: NA; v_gene: TRBV9; CDR3aa: CASSVEGALNTGELFF; CDR3nt: TGTGCCAGCAGCGTAGAAGGGGCCCTGAACACCGGGGAGCTGTTTTTT
j_gene: TRBJ1-1; abundance: once; d_gene: NA; v_gene: TRBV5-6; CDR3aa: CASSPSGGGDTEAFF; CDR3nt: TGTGCCAGCAGCCCGAGCGGAGGGGGGGACACTGAAGCTTTCTTT
j_gene: TRBJ2-5; abundance: NA; d_gene: TRBD1; v_gene: TRBV5-4; CDR3aa: CASSLPGGEETQYF; CDR3nt: TGTGCCAGCAGCTTGCCAGGGGGCGAGGAGACCCAGTACTTC
j_gene: TRBJ2-3; abundance: once; d_gene: TRBD2; v_gene: TRBV6-5; CDR3aa: CATGTSGATDTQYF; CDR3nt: TGTGCCACTGGGACTAGCGGGGCCACAGATACGCAGTATTTT
j_gene: TRBJ1-2; abundance: NA; d_gene: NA; v_gene: TRBV6-1; CDR3aa: CASSEALSGDGYGYTF; CDR3nt: TGTGCCAGCAGTGAAGCGCTTTCGGGGGACGGCTATGGCTACACCTTC
j_gene: TRBJ1-2; abundance: NA; d_gene: NA; v_gene: TRBV2; CDR3aa: CASSETGNYGYTF; CDR3nt: TGTGCCAGCAGTGAGACAGGAAACTATGGCTACACCTTC
j_gene: TRBJ1-2; abundance: once; d_gene: NA; v_gene: TRBV6-1; CDR3aa: CASSEGWQNRGYTF; CDR3nt: TGTGCCAGCAGTGAAGGCTGGCAGAACAGGGGCTACACCTTC
j_gene: TRBJ2-2; abundance: NA; d_gene: TRBD2; v_gene: TRBV27; CDR3aa: CASTSLAGGPDTGELFF; CDR3nt: TGTGCCAGCACCTCACTAGCGGGGGGGCCGGACACCGGGGAGCTGTTTTTT
j_gene: TRBJ1-5; abundance: NA; d_gene: TRBD1; v_gene: TRBV28; CDR3aa: CASSVQGSAQPQHF; CDR3nt: TGTGCCAGCAGCGTACAGGGGAGCGCTCAGCCCCAGCATTTT
j_gene: TRBJ1-1; abundance: NA; d_gene: NA; v_gene: TRBV30; CDR3aa: CAWSVLGTEAFF; CDR3nt: TGTGCCTGGAGTGTACTAGGCACTGAAGCTTTCTTT
j_gene: TRBJ1-4; abundance: NA; d_gene: TRBD1; v_gene: TRBV5-1; CDR3aa: CASKGVGQANEKLFF; CDR3nt: TGCGCCAGCAAGGGGGTTGGACAGGCTAATGAAAAACTGTTTTTT
j_gene: TRBJ2-7; abundance: NA; d_gene: NA; v_gene: TRBV27; CDR3aa: CASSLWAGASHEQYF; CDR3nt: TGTGCCAGCAGTTTATGGGCGGGGGCCTCCCACGAGCAGTACTTC
j_gene: TRBJ1-4; abundance: NA; d_gene: NA; v_gene: TRBV14; CDR3aa: CASSQDGQLNEKLFF; CDR3nt: TGTGCCAGCAGCCAAGATGGTCAGTTGAATGAAAAACTGTTTTTT
j_gene: TRBJ1-1; abundance: once; d_gene: TRBD1; v_gene: TRBV27; CDR3aa: CASSPTHRGGVNTEAFF; CDR3nt: TGTGCCAGCAGTCCAACCCACAGGGGCGGCGTGAACACTGAAGCTTTCTTT
j_gene: TRBJ2-5; abundance: NA; d_gene: TRBD2; v_gene: TRBV7-2; CDR3aa: CASSLRLAGTQETQYF; CDR3nt: TGTGCCAGCAGCTTAAGACTAGCGGGAACCCAAGAGACCCAGTACTTC
j_gene: TRBJ1-3; abundance: once; d_gene: TRBD1; v_gene: TRBV3-1/TRBV3-2; CDR3aa: CASSQDRGPGNTIYF; CDR3nt: TGTGCCAGCAGCCAAGACAGGGGGCCTGGAAACACCATATATTTT
j_gene: TRBJ1-4; abundance: NA; d_gene: NA; v_gene: TRBV5-6; CDR3aa: CASSLVLEEKLFF; CDR3nt: TGTGCCAGCAGCTTGGTCCTTGAGGAAAAACTGTTTTTT
j_gene: TRBJ1-4; abundance: NA; d_gene: TRBD1; v_gene: TRBV7-2; CDR3aa: CASSSSGTASRTNEKLFF; CDR3nt: TGTGCCAGCAGCTCCTCCGGGACAGCCTCTCGAACTAATGAAAAACTGTTTTTT
j_gene: TRBJ2-1; abundance: NA; d_gene: NA; v_gene: TRBV27; CDR3aa: CASSAQYYNEQFF; CDR3nt: TGTGCCAGCAGTGCCCAGTACTACAATGAGCAGTTCTTC